The present entry profiles one T cell receptor beta chain with its context. The target antigen is unknown. Looked up from germline, CDR1 is SGHDT and CDR2 is YYEEEE. The CDR3 is 16 residues long. The trim removed 4 bases at V and 4 bases at J, leaving 13 bases unmatched. The PCR made use of 60 Vbeta and 13 Jbeta primers. Assay used: immunoSEQ multiplex PCR; TCRdb lists only in-frame clones, some missing. Of around 100,000 clones in the sample, over 9.5% are singletons; the top ten hold less than 6%. This entry is derived from a study of cytomegalovirus exposure and HLA in healthy donors. For the study at large: The study placed approximately 78% of its approximately 400 genotyped donors in the Caucasian-associated ancestry cluster.

Study observations and caveats: The study designated 150 to 200 TCR beta chains cytomegalovirus-associated. A later analysis linked 15,000 to 20,000 TCR beta sequences to HLA alleles at 0.05 false discovery rate. Researchers reported from a later analysis that most CMV-associated TCR beta chains appeared HLA-restricted.

Sequencing input: PBMCs. This TCR was sampled from a man aged 35 to 55 in good health and CMV-seropositive. The gene calls are TRBV5-6 and TRBJ2-7; 8 bases are shared with TRBD2. The CDR3 bases are TGTGCCAGCAGCCCCGACAGAGCGGGGGAGACTTACGAGCAGTACTTC. It codes for CASSPDRAGETYEQYF.